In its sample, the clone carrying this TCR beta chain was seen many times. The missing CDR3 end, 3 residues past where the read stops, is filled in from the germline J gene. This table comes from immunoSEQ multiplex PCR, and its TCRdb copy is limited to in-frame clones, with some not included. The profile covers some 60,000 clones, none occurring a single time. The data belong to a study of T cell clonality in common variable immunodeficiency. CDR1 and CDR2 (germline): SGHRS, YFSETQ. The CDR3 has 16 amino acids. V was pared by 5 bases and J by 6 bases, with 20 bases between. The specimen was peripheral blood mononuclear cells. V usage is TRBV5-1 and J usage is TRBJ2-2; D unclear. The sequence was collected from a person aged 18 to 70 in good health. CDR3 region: CASSFLKQAQAGELFF. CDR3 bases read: TGCGCCAGCAGTTTCCTAAAGCAAGCGCAAGCCGGGGAG.